One and the same sample provided the 22 T cell receptor beta chains below, sequenced in a study of identical twins (TCRdb year 2016). The method behind the library was 5' RACE. The listed sequencing device is Illumina HiSeq 2000. In TCRdb, the public reads were trimmed at Q25 with fastp and aligned with MiXCR, with productive beta chains retained. CDR3 protein sequences are deduplicated, and each keeps its most common genes and DNA. The sample includes around 960,000 distinct CDR3 sequences, with 9% to 15% observed a single time. Together, the top ten hold roughly 1.5% of the sample. These records were also assigned to another study, of yellow fever vaccine responses in identical twins.

Material for sequencing was PBMCs. The receptors stem from a woman between 18 and 29 years old in good health.

The chain carries TRBV11-3 and TRBJ2-1, with D tentatively TRBD2 (6 bases). The CDR3 consists of 15 residues. V was cut by 0 bases and J by 5 bases, with 11 bases left in between. Germline loops: CDR1 SGHNT, CDR2 YENEEA. The DNA of the CDR3 is TGTGCCAGCAGCTTAGACGGGGGTCCTAACAATGAGCAGTTCTTC. Translating gives CASSLDGGPNNEQFF.

The chain has TRBV28 and TRBJ2-3, with TRBD2 matching 11 bases. The length of the CDR3 is 16 residues. CDR1 MDHEN and CDR2 SYDVKM come from the germline V gene. V gave up 4 bases and J gave up 4 bases; unmatched junction bases: 7. The DNA of the CDR3 is TGTGCCAGCAGTTGTGAGACTAGCGGGGATGCAGATACGCAGTATTTT. Amino acid sequence: CASSCETSGDADTQYF.

This clonotype was observed at least ten times. V is TRBV11-2 and J is TRBJ2-1; D may be TRBD2 (6 bases). This CDR3 has 12 residues. V lost 1 base and J 11 bases, leaving 9 bases between the germline ends. CDR1 and CDR2 from the germline V gene are SGHAT and FQNNGV. CDR3 nucleotide sequence: TGTGCCAGCAGCTTAGGTGCGGGGAAGCAGTTCTTC. Protein product: CASSLGAGKQFF. The full variable domain, rest sourced from reference TRBV11-2 and TRBJ2-1, is EAGVAQSPRYKIIEKRQSVAFWCNPISGHATLYWYQQILGQGPKLLIQFQNNGVVDDSQLPKDRFSAERLKGVDSTLKIQPAKLEDSAVYLCASSLGAGKQFFGPGTRLTVL.

The chain employs TRBV5-5 and TRBJ2-2; D is unclear. Trimming took 3 bases from V and 6 from J, leaving 6 bases between them. Germline V gene lookup returns CDR1 SGHKS and CDR2 YYEKEE (reference sequence). The CDR3 is 12 residues long. This CDR3 is CASSSHAGELFF. The CDR3 nucleotides read TGTGCCAGCAGCTCCCATGCCGGGGAGCTGTTTTTT. The whole variable domain, filled in from reference TRBV5-5 and TRBJ2-2, reads DAGVTQSPTHLIKTRGQQVTLRCSPISGHKSVSWYQQVLGQGPQFIFQYYEKEERGRGNFPDRFSARQFPNYSSELNVNALLLGDSALYLCASSSHAGELFFGEGSRLTVL.

This chain uses TRBV20-1 with TRBJ2-3; no clear D. V lost 6 bases and J 1 base, leaving 17 bases between the germline ends. The germline gives CDR1 DFQATT, CDR2 SNEGSKA (reference sequence). This CDR3 has 15 amino acids. CDR3 coding DNA: TGCAGTGCCCGGCTGTGGTGGGAAGGCACAGATACGCAGTATTTT. It codes for CSARLWWEGTDTQYF.

In this sample, this clonotype turned up a few times. The junction departs from the called germline gene at one end, perhaps through a read error. The CDR3 DNA follows: TGTGCCAGCAGTGAAGGGCTCAGGATCAATGAGCATTTCTTC. Its protein is CASSEGLRINEHFF. The chain is built from TRBV2 and TRBJ2-1; D remains unclear. The CDR3 has 14 amino acids. CDR1 is SNHLY and CDR2 is FYNNEI in the germline V gene.

The rearrangement joins TRBV2 to TRBJ2-3; the D gene is possibly TRBD2 (5 bases). The CDR3 contains 14 residues. V shed 7 bases and J shed 2 bases, with 13 bases lying between them. Germline values: CDR1 SNHLY, CDR2 FYNNEI. The CDR3 reads CASTSGSNTDTQYF. Here the CDR3 DNA reads TGTGCCAGCACCAGCGGTTCCAACACAGATACGCAGTATTTT.

This clonotype was detected a few times. The genes are TRBV9 and TRBJ1-3; D gene uncertain. Germline V CDR1 and CDR2: SGDLS, YYNGEE. CDR3 length: 14 residues. Trimming shortened V by 0 bases and J by 2 bases, and 6 bases separated the two germline ends. CDR3 DNA: TGTGCCAGCAGCGTAGGTGGAGCTGGAAACACCATATATTTT. As protein: CASSVGGAGNTIYF.

The rearrangement joins TRBV12-3 or TRBV12-4 to TRBJ1-1, with a possible D match to TRBD1 (6 bases). CDR3 length: 14 residues. Trimming took 5 bases from V and 4 from J, leaving 14 bases between them. CDR3 residues: CASSQSQGPTEAFF. The CDR3 DNA reads TGTGCCAGCAGTCAGAGCCAGGGGCCCACTGAAGCTTTCTTT.

The chain joins TRBV4-1 to TRBJ2-3; D not certain. The ends were cut back, 1 base at V and 5 bases at J, with 10 bases in the middle. CDR1 is MGHRA, CDR2 YSYEKL, per germline. The CDR3 has 14 residues. The CDR3 reads CASSQVHSVDTQYF. Written as DNA, the CDR3 is TGCGCCAGCAGCCAAGTCCATTCCGTAGATACGCAGTATTTT.

This clonotype was seen at least ten times. The genes are TRBV20-1 and TRBJ1-1; D is undetermined. This CDR3 comprises 13 residues. Germline V gene lookup returns CDR1 DFQATT and CDR2 SNEGSKA (reference sequence). The CDR3 sequence is CSQPGPTNTEAFF. The CDR3 DNA is TGCAGCCAACCTGGACCGACGAACACTGAAGCTTTCTTT.

In its sample, this clonotype was seen a few times. J is TRBJ2-7 and V is TRBV7-8; D remains ambiguous. The V end lost 1 base, the J end lost 0 bases, and 10 bases lay between the germline ends. The germline V gene encodes CDR1 SGHVS and CDR2 FQNEAQ. The CDR3 runs to 15 residues. CDR3 bases: TGTGCCAGCAGCTTAGTCCCACAGAGCTCCTACGAGCAGTACGTC. Residues: CASSLVPQSSYEQYV.

This chain connects TRBV12-3 or TRBV12-4 to TRBJ2-1; weak D call: TRBD1 (6 bases). The CDR3 loop spans 14 amino acids. V was pared by 8 bases and J by 4 bases, with 15 bases between. In nucleotides, the CDR3 is TGTGCCAGCCGACCGAGGACAGAATACAATGAGCAGTTCTTC. It codes for CASRPRTEYNEQFF.

J is TRBJ2-1 and V is TRBV7-2; 13 nucleotides align to TRBD2. J lost 9 bases, V lost 0 bases, and 11 bases had no gene match. This CDR3 has 18 amino acids. Germline values: CDR1 SGHTA, CDR2 FQGNSA. The CDR3 DNA is TGTGCCAGCAGCTTAGCTCACCGACTAGCGGGAGGACGGAGTGAGCAGTTCTTC. Translating gives CASSLAHRLAGGRSEQFF.

This clonotype was seen a few times. The rearrangement joins TRBV5-6 to TRBJ2-1, with 9 bases identical to TRBD2. After removal of 0 bases from V and 8 bases from J, the junction contained 9 bases not matched to a gene. Per germline, CDR1 SGHDT and CDR2 YYEEEE. CDR3 length: 16 residues. The CDR3 coding sequence is TGTGCCAGCAGCTTGGTCGTCGCGGGGGGGCAAGATGAGCAGTTCTTC. It encodes CASSLVVAGGQDEQFF.

The chain employs TRBV2 and TRBJ1-6, with no clear D. The CDR3 is 12 residues long. Germline CDR1 is SNHLY and CDR2 is FYNNEI. The V and J ends lost 8 bases and 6 bases respectively, with 8 bases between them. The CDR3 DNA reads as TGTGCCAGCGCGCACAGTAATTCACCCCTCCACTTT. Translation gives CASAHSNSPLHF.

The rearrangement joins TRBV11-1 to TRBJ2-2; maybe TRBD1 (5 bases). The V gene lost 4 bases and the J gene lost 3 bases, with 21 bases spanning the gap. The CDR3 has 18 amino acids. CDR1 is SGHAT and CDR2 is FQDESV in the germline V gene (reference sequence). The CDR3 sequence: CASSSRESGNDYTGELFF. The CDR3, as DNA: TGTGCCAGCAGCTCGAGAGAATCAGGGAACGATTACACCGGGGAGCTGTTTTTT. Complete variable domain (other parts from reference TRBV11-1 and TRBJ2-2): EAEVAQSPRYKITEKSQAVAFWCDPISGHATLYWYRQILGQGPELLVQFQDESVVDDSQLPKDRFSAERLKGVDSTLKIQPAELGDSAMYLCASSSRESGNDYTGELFFGEGSRLTVL.

This clonotype was counted ten times or more. The chain links TRBV7-2 to TRBJ2-3; 7 bases match TRBD2. Germline V gene data show CDR1 as SGHTA and CDR2 as FQGNSA. J lost 6 bases, V lost 5 bases, and 5 bases had no gene match. The CDR3 runs to 13 residues. CDR3 sequence reads: CASSPSSGDTQYF. In DNA, the CDR3 is TGTGCCAGCAGCCCGTCTAGCGGTGATACGCAGTATTTT. Using reference TRBV7-2 and TRBJ2-3 for the parts outside the CDR3, the full variable domain is GAGVSQSPSNKVTEKGKDVELRCDPISGHTALYWYRQSLGQGLEFLIYFQGNSAPDKSGLPSDRFSAERTGGSVSTLTIQRTQQEDSAVYLCASSPSSGDTQYFGPGTRLTVL.

The CDR3 nucleotides read TGTGCCAGCGCCGTTGTGCGGGGGCTGGGAGAGACCCAGTACTTC. Translated: CASAVVRGLGETQYF. The rearrangement joins TRBV12-3 or TRBV12-4 to TRBJ2-5; tentative D call: TRBD2 (7 bases). The CDR3 length is 15 residues. With 8 bases removed from V and 4 bases from J, the gap between germline ends came to 20 bases.

This clonotype was seen repeatedly, ten times or more. J is TRBJ2-1 and V is TRBV29-1, with D perhaps TRBD1 or TRBD2 (6 bases each). The CDR3 runs 14 residues. V lost 6 bases and J 6 bases, leaving 18 bases between the germline ends. Germline V gives CDR1 SQVTM, CDR2 ANQGSEA. The CDR3 here is CSVSAGGAINEQFF. CDR3 coding DNA: TGCAGCGTGTCCGCCGGGGGCGCGATCAATGAGCAGTTCTTC.

This clonotype was seen a few times. V usage is TRBV10-2 and J usage is TRBJ1-1, with D unresolved. Germline lookup yields CDR1 WSHSY and CDR2 SAAADI. The germline V and J ends were trimmed by 4 bases and 0 bases, with 9 bases remaining between them. CDR3 size: 14 residues. The CDR3 loop is CASSGETMNTEAFF. The CDR3, as DNA: TGCGCCAGCAGTGGGGAGACCATGAACACTGAAGCTTTCTTT.

This clonotype was seen many times. The chain has TRBV28 and TRBJ2-1, with 8 bases that match TRBD1. CDR1 and CDR2 from the germline V gene are MDHEN and SYDVKM. The CDR3 loop spans 16 amino acids. The V segment lost 5 bases and the J segment 0 bases; nucleotides outside the gene matches: 6. The CDR3 sequence is CASSNDRGNSYNEQFF. CDR3 in DNA: TGTGCCAGCAGTAACGACAGGGGTAACTCCTACAATGAGCAGTTCTTC. Filled out from reference TRBV28 and TRBJ2-1, the complete variable domain reads DVKVTQSSRYLVKRTGEKVFLECVQDMDHENMFWYRQDPGLGLRLIYFSYDVKMKEKGDIPEGYSVSREKKERFSLILESASTNQTSMYLCASSNDRGNSYNEQFFGPGTRLTVL.